These T cell receptor beta chains were read from a single sample in a study of cytotoxic CD8 clonotypes in ibrutinib-treated CLL. Assay used: immunoSEQ multiplex PCR; TCRdb lists only in-frame clones, some missing. Among approximately 97,000 clones listed, approximately 77% were seen once. This sample comprised PBMCs, obtained after 24 months of ibrutinib treatment. The source is a human donor with chronic lymphocytic leukemia. The CDR3 runs from the conserved cysteine through the conserved F or W. A D gene is named only where the DNA matches it firmly. Not every row has a clone size; where given, it reads once, few, many or a size class.

>NA|TRBD2|TRBV4-2|TRBJ2-2
TGTGCCAGCAGCCAAGCACTAGCGAGTAACACCGGGGAGCTGTTTTTT
CASSQALASNTGELFF
>NA|NA|TRBV9|TRBJ1-2
TGTGCCAGCAGCGTAAGGGGTACAGGGTACGGCTACACCTTC
CASSVRGTGYGYTF
>NA|NA|TRBV28|TRBJ1-2
TGTGCCAGCAGTTTTGGGGGCTCTGGCTATGGCTACACCTTC
CASSFGGSGYGYTF
>NA|NA|TRBV7-3|TRBJ2-1
TGTGCCAGCAGCTTAGGGGCGGGCGCTTACAATGAGCAGTTCTTC
CASSLGAGAYNEQFF
>NA|NA|TRBV6-6|TRBJ2-7
TGTGCCAGCAGTTACTCGCCGGGGGCTATGTACTTC
CASSYSPGAMYF
>NA|NA|TRBV4-1|TRBJ2-7
TGCGCCAGCAGCCCAGGGGTCCCTTTAATCTCCTACGAGCAGTACTTC
CASSPGVPLISYEQYF
>NA|NA|TRBV5-6|TRBJ1-3
TGTGCCAGCAGCGTGACTGACTCTGGAAACACCATATATTTT
CASSVTDSGNTIYF
>NA|NA|TRBV12-2|TRBJ2-5
TGTGCAAGTCGCTTAGCGGACAGGACACACCAAGAGACCCAGTACTTC
CASRLADRTHQETQYF
>NA|NA|TRBV7-9|TRBJ2-7
TGTGCCAGCAGCTCAGGACAGCGAGACGGCTCCTACGAGCAGTACTTC
CASSSGQRDGSYEQYF
>few|TRBD1|TRBV25-1|TRBJ1-1
TGTGCCAGCAGTGAATTGGGGACAGGGCTGAACACTGAAGCTTTCTTT
CASSELGTGLNTEAFF
>few|TRBD1|TRBV28|TRBJ1-1
TGTGCCAGCAGAAGGACAGGGGCTGGGGGCACTGAAGCTTTCTTT
CASRRTGAGGTEAFF
>NA|TRBD2|TRBV7-2|TRBJ2-3
TGTGCCAGCACTCGGAGCGGGGGCCGGGATACGCAGTATTTT
CASTRSGGRDTQYF
>once|NA|TRBV5-6|TRBJ1-4
TGTGCCAGCAGCTTGTGGGGGTTCGGAACTAATGAAAAACTGTTTTTT
CASSLWGFGTNEKLFF
>NA|NA|TRBV19|TRBJ1-2
TGTGCCAGTTCCGGTCGGTTCGACTATGGCTACACCTTC
CASSGRFDYGYTF
>once|NA|TRBV12-5|TRBJ2-7
TGTGCTAGCGGTTTGTCGTCCTACGAGCAGTACTTC
CASGLSSYEQYF
>once|NA|TRBV19|TRBJ1-2
TGTGCCAGTAGTATATTACAGGGAATGGACTATGGCTACACCTTC
CASSILQGMDYGYTF
>few|NA|TRBV28|TRBJ1-1
TGTGCCAGCAGTTTATTGCAGAAGAACACTGAAGCTTTCTTT
CASSLLQKNTEAFF
>NA|TRBD2|TRBV29-1|TRBJ2-7
TGCAGCGTTGTGCTAGCGGGAGGACCCCTCTACGAGCAGTACTTC
CSVVLAGGPLYEQYF
>NA|NA|TRBV2|TRBJ2-5
TGTGCCAGCAGACCCGGGACATTCACCGGGACCCAGTACTTC
CASRPGTFTGTQYF
>NA|TRBD2|TRBV4-2|TRBJ2-2
TGTGCCAGCAGCCAAGTCGCGGGAGGGCCCTCCGGGGAGCTGTTTTTT
CASSQVAGGPSGELFF
>NA|NA|TRBV28|TRBJ1-1
TGTGCCAGCAGTCACCCGACAGACTCGAACACTGAAGCTTTCTTT
CASSHPTDSNTEAFF
>NA|NA|TRBV2|TRBJ1-1
TGTGCCAGCAGAGGCCCACAGGGAGGAACTGAAGCTTTCTTT
CASRGPQGGTEAFF
>NA|NA|TRBV10-3|TRBJ2-1
TGTGCCATCAGTGAGTCGACACAGAACAATGAGCAGTTCTTC
CAISESTQNNEQFF
>NA|NA|TRBV2|TRBJ1-3
TGTGCCAGCAGTGAGCCGTCTCCTCCTGGAAACACCATATATTTT
CASSEPSPPGNTIYF
>NA|TRBD1|TRBV30|TRBJ1-2
TGTGCCTGGAGGAGACAGGGGGCGCCTAACTATGGCTACACCTTC
CAWRRQGAPNYGYTF
>NA|NA|TRBV11-3|TRBJ2-1
TGTGCCAGCAGCCATACTGGCAATGAGCAGTTCTTC
CASSHTGNEQFF